Listed below are T cell receptor beta chains from one sample, sequenced in a study of shared T cell receptors in the human thymus. The repertoire was sequenced with immunoSEQ multiplex PCR; TCRdb's copy has only in-frame clones and lacks some. The sample contains about 610,000 clones, 88% of which appear only once. The same data also contributed to another study, on human thymus T cells.

The source material was thymocytes. The receptor source for this set is a boy less than two years old with a congenital heart defect. The CDR3 runs from the conserved cysteine through the conserved F or W. Fields, in order: CDR3 protein, V gene.

cdr3_aa: CASSNRVGTEAFF
v_call: TRBV14

cdr3_aa: CASSLDGGNSISGANVLTF
v_call: TRBV7-9

cdr3_aa: CAWSTHRRDNEQFF
v_call: TRBV30

cdr3_aa: CASRPSGVNGNTIYF
v_call: TRBV28

cdr3_aa: CASSFRQGETEAFF
v_call: TRBV27

cdr3_aa: CASTTPGQGPYEQYF
v_call: TRBV21-1

cdr3_aa: CASSSSDRGDSYEQYF
v_call: TRBV5-1

cdr3_aa: CASSPERDTEAFF
v_call: TRBV5-1

cdr3_aa: CASSNSGQGARRSPLHF
v_call: TRBV27

cdr3_aa: CASSLGERDRGPEQYF
v_call: TRBV7-2

cdr3_aa: CASSEGRDGGNTIYF
v_call: TRBV2

cdr3_aa: CASSLRTGMGYGYTF
v_call: TRBV7-2

cdr3_aa: CASSLSKGHGPTYEQYF
v_call: TRBV28

cdr3_aa: CSVVGLAGASTDTQYF
v_call: TRBV29-1

cdr3_aa: CATTDVRGFTEAFF
v_call: TRBV15

cdr3_aa: CASSQGGTRSTYEQYF
v_call: TRBV14

cdr3_aa: CASSQDGGGTGGQPQHF
v_call: TRBV4-2

cdr3_aa: CAISESEEGMRENEQFF
v_call: TRBV10-3

cdr3_aa: CASSGGSGRAHEQYF
v_call: TRBV5-1

cdr3_aa: CASSTKGVGANVLTF
v_call: TRBV7-8

cdr3_aa: CASSFGGTAPNEQFF
v_call: TRBV28

cdr3_aa: CASSLGTRVEYEQYF
v_call: TRBV11-3

cdr3_aa: CASSDPDRGANTGELFF
v_call: TRBV25-1

cdr3_aa: CASSPGGQSYEQYF
v_call: TRBV18

cdr3_aa: CASSPDREGTDTQYF
v_call: TRBV6-5

cdr3_aa: CASSQDRQGASYEQYF
v_call: TRBV14

cdr3_aa: CASSLAGLAGILSYEQYF
v_call: TRBV7-8